This T cell receptor (beta chain) derives from a study of identifying expanded T cells in peripheral blood. Study results and caveats: Clone count variance between roughly 2-week samples rose with total template count.

Worth noting for this clone: Antigen: not known.

Collection occurred without any documented infections or immune events in donors. Using immunoSEQ multiplex PCR, the repertoire was profiled, and TCRdb retains in-frame clones only, with some absent. This table has roughly 100,000 clones, approximately 88% appearing once. The clonotype was recovered from a person aged 18 to 69 in good health. The sample was blood.

Here the CDR3 DNA reads TGTGCCTTACTGATTCAAGGTTCCTACGAGCAGTACTTC. As protein: CALLIQGSYEQYF. The chain recombines TRBV2 with TRBJ2-7, with D uncertain. Between the trimmed V and J ends, which lost 11 bases and 1 base, there was a span of 15 bases. CDR1 SNHLY and CDR2 FYNNEI come from the germline V gene. The CDR3 runs to 13 residues.